This TCR beta chain emerged from a study of blood T cell repertoires in COVID-19 (TCRdb year 2020). Study-wide context: Samples covering the acute and convalescent phases of COVID-19 were provided by collaborators in the United States, Italy and Spain. The prospective study material was composed of cDNA or gDNA derived from T cells, B-cell-depleted T cells, or PBMCs. The dataset comprised deeply sampled blood TCRbeta repertoires from subjects exposed to, actively infected with, or recovered from COVID-19. The repertoires were released in a freely available public database meant as a resource for research on the immune response to SARS-CoV-2. Samples were obtained from the ongoing ImmuneRACE study (first 160 participants) and from about 1,300 subjects provided by 6 global collaborators. The sample metadata nearly always contained a de-identified subject ID, COVID-19 status, age in years and sex. Where HLA class I and class II types were available, the types were taken from metadata supplied by the sample provider, not from assay-based typing.

Results and caveats for the whole study, not just this receptor: How much clinical and demographic metadata was included differed by source and by participant, and the metadata was provided uncurated.

V is trimmed back by 7 bases and J by 1 base, and the junction contains 4 bases that no gene match accounts for. Including cysteine and phenylalanine, the CDR3 has 13 amino acids. Only the CDR3 DNA is retained, 39 bases long and in frame from the first base. Via the germline V gene, CDR1 is SQVTM and CDR2 ANQGSEA. TCRbeta CDR3 regions were amplified from genomic DNA using the immunoSEQ Assay, a bias-controlled multiplex PCR. Concerning the study's data processing: The number of nucleated cells in each sample was estimated by amplification of reference gene primers within the assay. To quantify the absolute abundance of each unique TCRbeta CDR3 rearrangement, sequence reads were collapsed and filtered. For each sample, productive Simpson clonality was calculated as the square root of Simpson's diversity index over productive rearrangements. What TCRdb holds here is the immuneACCESS table cut down to in-frame rearrangements. Part of the clones is not present; checked against another copy, under half of the missing clones reflect an unresolved V gene, and the others are unexplained. V, J and clone size are taken as reported in that table, and D and trimming were inferred from the DNA itself. Across this sample there are tens of thousands of clones, with around 83% seen only once. More than 1.5% of the sample is held by the ten biggest clonotypes.

Each collaborating institution followed its own protocols to collect whole blood in K2EDTA tubes. For TCRbeta analysis, collaborators shipped samples as frozen whole blood, isolated PBMCs, or DNA extracted from either of those sample types. As for this clone: Its antigen is unknown. Qualities for individual bases were not recorded, and no much larger clone is one base off.

Recombination joined TRBV29-1 with TRBJ1-1, and 9 junction bases match TRBD1. This receptor was obtained from a man aged 45 to 65 with acute or convalescent COVID-19. What was sequenced was peripheral blood. The CDR3 protein sequence reads: CSAQTGGNTEAFF. In nucleotide form, the sequence is TGCAGCGCCCAGACAGGGGGGAACACTGAAGCTTTCTTT.